This TCR beta chain was observed in a study of T cell changes during pregnancy in multiple sclerosis. Assay: immunoSEQ multiplex PCR; the TCRdb copy retains only in-frame clones and omits some. This sample has fewer than 80,000 clones, with over 80% found just once. This CDR3 comprises 12 residues. Between the trimmed V and J ends, which lost 11 bases and 1 base, there was a span of 12 bases. Germline CDR1 is MDHEN and CDR2 is SYDVKM. This TCR came from a female donor in good health, enrolled as a control in a pregnancy study. The chain has TRBV28 and TRBJ2-7; tentatively, D is TRBD2 (5 bases). Sequenced here: peripheral blood, sampled in the third trimester of pregnancy. The DNA for the CDR3 is TGTGCCTCCGCCGGGGTTTCCTACGAGCAGTACTTC. Protein: CASAGVSYEQYF. Supplemented by reference TRBV28 and TRBJ2-7, the full variable domain reads DVKVTQSSRYLVKRTGEKVFLECVQDMDHENMFWYRQDPGLGLRLIYFSYDVKMKEKGDIPEGYSVSREKKERFSLILESASTNQTSMYLCASAGVSYEQYFGPGTRLTVT.